This TCR beta chain was sequenced for a study of shared clonotypes between healthy human individuals. The CDR3 is 19 amino acids. Each subset's genomic DNA was split evenly across several immunoSEQ plates. The sorted-subset replicate PCRs were given roughly 200 ng DNA, which is approximately 30,000 T cell genomes. TCRdb's table, derived via immunoSEQ multiplex PCR, lists solely in-frame clones and lacks some. The repertoire holds around 750,000 clones, with approximately 74% as singletons. General study results and limits: Generally, naive subsets (rather than memory subsets) showed larger estimated richness. When naive CD4 clonotypes were compared across a few donors, about 4.9% were shared.

This clone turned up a few times. The antigen is undetermined. The sequenced sample consisted of memory CD4+ T cells sorted from blood. Subset specified: CD45RA-negative fraction. The chain couples TRBV21-1 to TRBJ2-5; TRBD2 is the table's D call, not checked against the DNA. TRBV21-1 is classified as a pseudogene. The clonotype comes from a woman in her twenties or thirties in good health. The CDR3 region has the DNA TGTGCCAGCAAAAAGATGGGTAGCGGGAGGGCCTGGGATCAAGAGACCCAGTACTTC. Translating gives CASKKMGSGRAWDQETQYF.